This record covers a single T cell receptor (beta chain). There is no known antigen for this receptor. No much larger clone is present one base from it, and per-base qualities are unavailable. Collaborating institutions collected whole blood in K2EDTA tubes following their own protocols. For TCRbeta analysis, collaborator samples were shipped as frozen whole blood, as isolated PBMCs, or as DNA extracted from either sample type. The immunoSEQ Assay, a bias-controlled multiplex PCR, was used to amplify TCRbeta CDR3 regions from genomic DNA. For the original study's pipeline: Within the assay, amplification of reference gene primers was used to estimate how many nucleated cells each sample contained. Sequence reads were collapsed and filtered to measure the absolute abundance of every unique TCRbeta CDR3 rearrangement. For each sample, productive Simpson clonality was calculated as the square root of Simpson's diversity index across productive rearrangements. TCRdb stores this immuneACCESS table with in-frame sequences only. Part of the clones is absent; in the studies checked, under half of the shortfall reflects unresolved V genes, and no reason is known for the rest. The D gene and trimming were derived from the DNA, and the V and J assignments and clone size from that table. The sample records 150,000 to 200,000 clones, around 89% of which are singletons. Approximately 4.5% of the sample belongs to the ten largest clones.

This entry comes from a study of blood T cell repertoires in COVID-19 (dated by TCRdb to 2018 to 2020). As for the study more broadly: The collaborator samples originated in the United States, Italy and Spain and spanned the acute and convalescent phases of COVID-19. The repertoires were made available in a free public database intended to serve as a resource for research on the immune response to SARS-CoV-2. The samples were drawn from the first 160 participants of the ongoing ImmuneRACE study and from over a thousand subjects provided by 6 global collaborators. The prospective study material was composed of cDNA or gDNA derived from T cells, B-cell-depleted T cells, or PBMCs. Subjects who had been exposed to COVID-19, were actively infected with it, or had recovered from it provided the deeply sampled blood TCRbeta repertoires that made up the dataset. HLA class I and class II types, where available, came from metadata supplied by the sample provider rather than from assay-based typing. A de-identified subject ID, COVID-19 status, age in years and sex were almost always included in the sample metadata.

As encoded in the germline V gene, CDR1 is SNHLY while CDR2 is FYNNEI. From its cysteine to its phenylalanine, the CDR3 spans 13 amino acids. Only the CDR3 part of the read is kept: 39 bases, read in frame from the first base. V sheds 4 bases and J sheds 3 bases, leaving 6 bases between their ends. The full study reports these points: How much clinical and demographic metadata was included differed by source and by participant, and the metadata was provided uncurated.

This clonotype was sampled from a human donor in a cohort sampled during active COVID-19. The rearranged segments are TRBV2 and TRBJ2-2; the D gene assignment is ambiguous. Specimen: peripheral blood. The CDR3 reads as follows: CASSVLHTGELFF. Read as DNA, the sequence is TGTGCCAGCAGTGTACTACACACCGGGGAGCTGTTTTTT.